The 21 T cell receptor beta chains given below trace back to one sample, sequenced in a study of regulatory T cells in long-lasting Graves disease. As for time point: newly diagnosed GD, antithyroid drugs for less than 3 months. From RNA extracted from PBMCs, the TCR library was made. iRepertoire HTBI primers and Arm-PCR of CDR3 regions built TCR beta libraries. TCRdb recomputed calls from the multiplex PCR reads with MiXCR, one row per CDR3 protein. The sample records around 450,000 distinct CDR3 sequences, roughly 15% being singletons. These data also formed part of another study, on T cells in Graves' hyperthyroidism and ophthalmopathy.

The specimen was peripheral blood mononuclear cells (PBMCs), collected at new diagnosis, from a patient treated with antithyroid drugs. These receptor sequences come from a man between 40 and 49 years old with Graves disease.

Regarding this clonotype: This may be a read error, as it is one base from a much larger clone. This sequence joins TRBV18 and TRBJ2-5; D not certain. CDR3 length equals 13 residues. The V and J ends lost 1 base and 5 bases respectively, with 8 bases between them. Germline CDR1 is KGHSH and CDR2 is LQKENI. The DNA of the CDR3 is TGTGCCAGCTCACCACAGACCAGGGAGACCCAGTACTTC. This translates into CASSPQTRETQYF.

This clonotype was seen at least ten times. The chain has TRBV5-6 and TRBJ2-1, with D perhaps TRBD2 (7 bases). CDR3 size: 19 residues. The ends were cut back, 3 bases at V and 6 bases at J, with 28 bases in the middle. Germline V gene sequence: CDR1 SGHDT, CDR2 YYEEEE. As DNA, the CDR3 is TGTGCCAGCAGCTCATTGGGACACCTGCGGGAGCGCGGGAGCAATGAGCAGTTCTTC. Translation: CASSSLGHLRERGSNEQFF.

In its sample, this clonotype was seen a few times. CDR3 protein: CASQRSGNTIYF. DNA of the CDR3: TGTGCCAGCCAACGGTCCGGAAACACCATATATTTT. V gene TRBV28 combines with J gene TRBJ1-3; D is unresolved. Trimming pared 8 bases from V and 4 bases from J, leaving 9 bases between. The CDR3 runs 12 residues. Per germline, CDR1 MDHEN and CDR2 SYDVKM.

The CDR3 DNA reads as TGTGCCAGCAGCCAAGAAGTAGGGGAAAAACTGTTTTTT. Encoded protein: CASSQEVGEKLFF. The chain links TRBV4-2 to TRBJ1-4, with D unclear. The CDR3 is 13 amino acids. V lost 0 bases, J lost 8 bases, and 7 bases lay in between. CDR1 is LGHNA and CDR2 is YNFKEQ in the germline V gene.

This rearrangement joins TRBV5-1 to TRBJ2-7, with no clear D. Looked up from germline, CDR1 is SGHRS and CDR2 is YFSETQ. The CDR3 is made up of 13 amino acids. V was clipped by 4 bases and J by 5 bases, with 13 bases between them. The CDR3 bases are TGCGCCAGCAGCCCCCCGGTTCCCAACGAGCAGTACTTC. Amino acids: CASSPPVPNEQYF.

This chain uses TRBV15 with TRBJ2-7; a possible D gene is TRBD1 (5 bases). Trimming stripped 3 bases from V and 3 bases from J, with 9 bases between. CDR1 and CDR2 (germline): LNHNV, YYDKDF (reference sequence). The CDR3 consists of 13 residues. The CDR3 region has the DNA TGTGCCACCAGCAGCAGGGCGTTCTACGAGCAGTACTTC. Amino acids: CATSSRAFYEQYF.

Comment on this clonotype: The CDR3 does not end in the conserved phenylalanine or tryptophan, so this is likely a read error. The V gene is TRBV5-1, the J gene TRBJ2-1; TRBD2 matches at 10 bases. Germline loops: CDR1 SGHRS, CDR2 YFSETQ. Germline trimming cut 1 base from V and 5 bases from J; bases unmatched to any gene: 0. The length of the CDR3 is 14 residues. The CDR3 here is CASSLTSGNNEQFL. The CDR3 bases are TGCGCCAGCAGCTTGACTAGCGGGAACAATGAGCAGTTCCTC.

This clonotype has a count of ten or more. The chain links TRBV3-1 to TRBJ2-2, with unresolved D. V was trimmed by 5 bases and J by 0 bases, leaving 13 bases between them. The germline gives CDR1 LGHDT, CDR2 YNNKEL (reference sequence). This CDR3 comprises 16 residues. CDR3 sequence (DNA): TGTGCCAGCAGCAAGTTGCGGATTTCGAACACCGGGGAGCTGTTTTTT. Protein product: CASSKLRISNTGELFF. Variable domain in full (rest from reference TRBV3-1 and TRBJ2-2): DTAVSQTPKYLVTQMGNDKSIKCEQNLGHDTMYWYKQDSKKFLKIMFSYNNKELIINETVPNRFSPKSPDKAHLNLHINSLELGDSAVYFCASSKLRISNTGELFFGEGSRLTVL.

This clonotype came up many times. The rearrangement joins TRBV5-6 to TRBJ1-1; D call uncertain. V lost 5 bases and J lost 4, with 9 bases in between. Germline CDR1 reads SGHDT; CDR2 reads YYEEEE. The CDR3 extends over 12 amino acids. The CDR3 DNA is TGTGCCAGCAGGAGAATCGGCACTGAAGCTTTCTTT. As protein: CASRRIGTEAFF.

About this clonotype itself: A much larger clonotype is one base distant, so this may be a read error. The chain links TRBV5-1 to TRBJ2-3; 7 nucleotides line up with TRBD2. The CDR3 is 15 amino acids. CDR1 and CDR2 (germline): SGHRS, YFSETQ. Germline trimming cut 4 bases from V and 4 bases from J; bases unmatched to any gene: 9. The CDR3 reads CASSDDRTSADTQYF. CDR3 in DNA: TGCGCCAGCAGCGACGACCGCACTAGCGCAGATACGCAGTATTTT.

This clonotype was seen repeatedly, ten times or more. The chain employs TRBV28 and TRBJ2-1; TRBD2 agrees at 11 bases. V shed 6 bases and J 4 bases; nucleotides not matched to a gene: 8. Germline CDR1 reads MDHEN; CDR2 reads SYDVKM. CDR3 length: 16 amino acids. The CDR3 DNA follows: TGTGCCAGCAGCAACATAGCGGGAGGGCCTTACAATGAGCAGTTCTTC. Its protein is CASSNIAGGPYNEQFF. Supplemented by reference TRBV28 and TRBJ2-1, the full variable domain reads DVKVTQSSRYLVKRTGEKVFLECVQDMDHENMFWYRQDPGLGLRLIYFSYDVKMKEKGDIPEGYSVSREKKERFSLILESASTNQTSMYLCASSNIAGGPYNEQFFGPGTRLTVL.

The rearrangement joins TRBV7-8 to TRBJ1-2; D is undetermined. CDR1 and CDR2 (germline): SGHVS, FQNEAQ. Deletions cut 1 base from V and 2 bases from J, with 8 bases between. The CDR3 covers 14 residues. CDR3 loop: CASSLEGFNYGYTF. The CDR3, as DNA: TGTGCCAGCAGCTTAGAAGGATTCAACTATGGCTACACCTTC.

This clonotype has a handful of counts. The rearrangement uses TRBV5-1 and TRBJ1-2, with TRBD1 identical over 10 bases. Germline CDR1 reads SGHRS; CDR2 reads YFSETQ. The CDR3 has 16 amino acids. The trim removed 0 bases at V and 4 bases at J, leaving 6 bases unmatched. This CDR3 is CASSLERQGAGYGYTF. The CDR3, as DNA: TGCGCCAGCAGCTTGGAGCGACAGGGGGCCGGCTATGGCTACACCTTC.

The CDR3 loop is CASSPAGTGKNSPLHF. CDR3 coding DNA: TGTGCCAGCAGTCCCGCTGGGACAGGGAAAAATTCACCCCTCCACTTT. The chain couples TRBV27 to TRBJ1-6; 9 nucleotides line up with TRBD1. V gave up 5 bases and J gave up 7 bases; unmatched junction bases: 9. The CDR3 contains 16 residues. Germline V lookup: CDR1 MNHEY, CDR2 SMNVEV (reference sequence).

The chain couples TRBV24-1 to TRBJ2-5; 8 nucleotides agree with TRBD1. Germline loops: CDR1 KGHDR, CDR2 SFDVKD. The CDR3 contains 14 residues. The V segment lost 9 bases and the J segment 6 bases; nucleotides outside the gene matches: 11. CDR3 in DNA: TGTGCCACCGGCTCAGGACAGGGCGGAAAGACCCAGTACTTC. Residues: CATGSGQGGKTQYF.

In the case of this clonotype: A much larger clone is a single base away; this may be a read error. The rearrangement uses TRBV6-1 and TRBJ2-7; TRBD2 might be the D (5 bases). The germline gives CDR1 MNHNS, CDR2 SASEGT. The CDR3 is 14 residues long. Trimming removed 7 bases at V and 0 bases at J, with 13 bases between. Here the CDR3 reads CASTLAFDSYEQYF. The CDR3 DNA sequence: TGTGCCAGCACCTTAGCGTTTGACTCCTACGAGCAGTACTTC.

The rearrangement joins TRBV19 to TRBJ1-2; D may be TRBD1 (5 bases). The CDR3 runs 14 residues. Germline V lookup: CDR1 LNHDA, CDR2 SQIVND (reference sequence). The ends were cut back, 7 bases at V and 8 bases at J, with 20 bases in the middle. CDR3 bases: TGTGCCAGTACCCGACAGATTCGACGACTGGGCTACACCTTC. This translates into CASTRQIRRLGYTF.

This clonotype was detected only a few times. The CDR3, as DNA: TGTGCCAGCAACATGAGGGGAAGCGGGAACTCCTACGAGCAGTACTTC. Translated: CASNMRGSGNSYEQYF. The rearrangement uses TRBV7-8 and TRBJ2-7; 7 bases align to TRBD2. The germline gives CDR1 SGHVS, CDR2 FQNEAQ. J was trimmed by 0 bases and V by 7 bases; bases with no gene match: 12. This CDR3 contains 16 residues.

CDR3 region: CASSLIEWGDGGNTIYF. In DNA form, the CDR3 reads TGTGCCAGCAGCTTGATTGAGTGGGGTGACGGAGGAAACACCATATATTTT. V is TRBV5-6 and J is TRBJ1-3; D is undetermined. The CDR3 is made up of 17 amino acids. V shed 1 base and J shed 4 bases, with 18 bases lying between them. Germline CDR1 reads SGHDT; CDR2 reads YYEEEE.

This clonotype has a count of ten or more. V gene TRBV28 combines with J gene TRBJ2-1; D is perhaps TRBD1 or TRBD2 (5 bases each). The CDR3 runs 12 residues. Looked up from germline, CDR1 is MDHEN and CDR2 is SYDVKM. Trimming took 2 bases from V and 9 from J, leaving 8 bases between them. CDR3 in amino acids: CASSLGTGEQFF. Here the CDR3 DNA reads TGTGCCAGCAGTTTAGGGACGGGTGAGCAGTTCTTC.

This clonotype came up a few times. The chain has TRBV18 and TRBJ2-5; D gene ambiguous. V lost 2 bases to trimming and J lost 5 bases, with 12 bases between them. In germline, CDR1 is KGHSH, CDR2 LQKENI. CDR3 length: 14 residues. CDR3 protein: CASSPGFGQETQYF. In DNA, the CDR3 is TGTGCCAGCTCACCAGGATTTGGTCAGGAGACCCAGTACTTC.